The entry that follows covers one TCR beta chain sequence. Its antigen is as yet unknown. This entry is derived from a study of blood T cells in healthy people across ages. Notes on the study in general: PBMCs left unsorted prevented a conclusive naive versus antigen-experienced comparison.

Then a second PCR, running roughly 7 to 11 cycles, was carried out with a sample-barcoded 5' primer and a J-beta primer mix. TCRdb recomputed calls from the 5' RACE reads with MiXCR, one row per CDR3 protein. Among over a million distinct CDR3 sequences, approximately 59% were seen once, and the ten largest hold 6.7%. With 4 bases clipped from V and 5 bases from J, the junction kept 4 bases outside the gene matches. The germline gives CDR1 SGHRS, CDR2 YFSETQ. The CDR3 sequence is 14 residues long. Sequenced sample: blood. The chain joins TRBV5-1 to TRBJ2-1; 9 bases map to TRBD2. The clonotype was recovered from a young man in good health. CDR3 sequence reads: CASSTTSGHNEQFF. CDR3 DNA: TGCGCCAGCAGCACGACTAGCGGACACAATGAGCAGTTCTTC.